Below are 24 T cell receptor beta chains sequenced from a single sample in a study of vaccination effects on CD4 cells after COVID-19. Only in-frame clones appear in the TCRdb table, and some are missing; sequencing was by immunoSEQ multiplex PCR. Among about 45,000 clones listed, 72% were seen once. These receptors' targets are unknown. CD4+ T cells were isolated after nine to ten days of culture. Participants completed two doses of the BNT162b2 or mRNA-1273 vaccine. The sequenced sample was CD4+ T cells from PBMCs cultured without peptide, obtained after COVID-19 vaccination. The receptors here all came from a human donor who received a COVID-19 vaccine.

The V call is TRBV6-5, the J call TRBJ1-3; TRBD1 matches at 9 bases. CDR1 MNHEY and CDR2 SVGAGI come from the germline V gene. The CDR3 sequence is 15 residues long. Trimming cost V 0 bases and J 6 bases; bases outside gene matches: 3. In DNA, the CDR3 is TGTGCCAGCAGTTACTCCCGACAGGGGGTAAACACCATATATTTT. This encodes CASSYSRQGVNTIYF.

V is TRBV25-1 and J is TRBJ2-2; perhaps TRBD1 as D (6 bases). Germline CDR1 and CDR2: MGHDK and SYGVNS. The V end lost 4 bases, the J end lost 1 base, and 7 bases lay between the germline ends. This CDR3 spans 14 amino acids. The CDR3 spells CASSAGQNTGELFF. The DNA for the CDR3 is TGTGCCAGCAGTGCGGGACAGAACACCGGGGAGCTGTTTTTT.

CDR3 amino acids: CASSEPGLAGGGSSYNEQFF. CDR3 DNA: TGTGCCAGCAGTGAACCCGGACTAGCGGGAGGGGGGAGCTCCTACAATGAGCAGTTCTTC. The V call is TRBV2, the J call TRBJ2-1, with 15 bases lining up with TRBD2. The CDR3 runs 20 residues. The germline V gene has CDR1 SNHLY and CDR2 FYNNEI. Trimming at V came to 2 bases and at J to 0 bases, leaving 8 bases not matched to a gene.

V and J are TRBV4-2 and TRBJ1-2; D ambiguous. The CDR3 is made up of 15 amino acids. CDR1 is LGHNA and CDR2 is YNFKEQ in the germline V gene. Trimming pared 1 base from V and 4 bases from J, leaving 13 bases between. CDR3 coding DNA: TGTGCCAGCAGCCAAGCGGGCGGAAACTCCTATGGCTACACCTTC. Its protein product is CASSQAGGNSYGYTF.

The chain uses TRBV9 and TRBJ1-3; TRBD1 might be the D (6 bases). Germline CDR1 reads SGDLS; CDR2 reads YYNGEE. The CDR3 has 16 residues. The V and J ends lost 0 bases and 3 bases respectively, with 13 bases between them. CDR3: CASSVGTGRDGNTIYF. The CDR3 DNA follows: TGTGCCAGCAGCGTAGGAACAGGGAGAGATGGAAACACCATATATTTT.

V usage is TRBV19 and J usage is TRBJ2-6; 7 bases align to TRBD1. V lost 1 base to trimming and J lost 0 bases; unmatched junction nucleotides: 9. The germline gives CDR1 LNHDA, CDR2 SQIVND (reference sequence). The CDR3 sequence is 19 residues long. The CDR3 protein is CASSIATGTASSGANVLTF. The CDR3 region has the DNA TGTGCCAGTAGTATAGCCACCGGGACAGCGAGCTCTGGGGCCAACGTCCTGACTTTC. The entire variable domain, with the rest obtained from reference TRBV19 and TRBJ2-6, is as follows: DGGITQSPKYLFRKEGQNVTLSCEQNLNHDAMYWYRQDPGQGLRLIYYSQIVNDFQKGDIAEGYSVSREKKESFPLTVTSAQKNPTAFYLCASSIATGTASSGANVLTFGAGSRLTVL.

J is TRBJ2-1 and V is TRBV6-5; TRBD2 matches at 11 bases. Germline V lookup: CDR1 MNHEY, CDR2 SVGAGI. V gave up 5 bases and J gave up 2 bases; unmatched junction bases: 2. There are 15 residues in the CDR3. CDR3 region: CASSLAGGAYNEQFF. Written as DNA, the CDR3 is TGTGCCAGCAGTCTAGCGGGGGGCGCCTACAATGAGCAGTTCTTC.

This clone showed up just once. The rearrangement joins TRBV3-1 (or the pseudogene TRBV3-2) to TRBJ1-5; D is possibly TRBD1 (6 bases). V was cut by 0 bases and J by 9 bases, with 15 bases left in between. There are 15 residues in the CDR3. Per the germline V gene, CDR1 is LGHDT and CDR2 is YNNKEL (reference sequence). The CDR3 DNA follows: TGTGCCAGCAGCCAAGATCTCGCCAGGGGAAGGCCCCAGCATTTT. Translation: CASSQDLARGRPQHF.

This chain uses TRBV5-6 with TRBJ1-5, with 9 bases that match TRBD1. V trimming: 2 bases; J trimming: 4 bases; junction bases outside the gene matches: 4. The CDR3 is made up of 15 amino acids. CDR1 and CDR2 (germline): SGHDT, YYEEEE. The CDR3 reads CASSLGQGLNQPQHF. CDR3 sequence (DNA): TGTGCCAGCAGCTTAGGACAGGGGTTAAATCAGCCCCAGCATTTT.

The chain couples TRBV29-1 to TRBJ2-7; 10 bases agree with TRBD1. CDR1 SQVTM and CDR2 ANQGSEA come from the germline V gene. Losses at the gene ends were 6 bases for V and 5 bases for J; bases not matched to a gene: 10. This CDR3 is 14 amino acids long. DNA for the CDR3: TGCAGCGTCGACAGGGGGCAAAACGTCAACGAGCAGTACTTC. Protein product: CSVDRGQNVNEQYF.

The V and J genes are TRBV7-4 and TRBJ2-2; D remains unclear. Between the trimmed V and J ends, which lost 1 base and 4 bases, there was a span of 19 bases. Looked up from germline, CDR1 is SGHVT and CDR2 is SQSDAQ. The CDR3 runs 18 residues. CDR3 sequence reads: CASSLDGETGRLTGELFF. DNA of the CDR3: TGTGCCAGCAGCTTAGATGGAGAAACGGGTCGTCTCACCGGGGAGCTGTTTTTT.

V usage is TRBV11-2 and J usage is TRBJ2-6; D might be TRBD1 (5 bases). The V and J ends lost 3 bases and 2 bases respectively, with 14 bases between them. The germline V gene has CDR1 SGHAT and CDR2 FQNNGV. The CDR3 extends over 17 amino acids. The CDR3 coding sequence is TGTGCCAGCAGCTTTCGCCTGACAGAACCTGGGGCCAACGTCCTGACTTTC. As protein: CASSFRLTEPGANVLTF.

The chain links TRBV3-1 (or the pseudogene TRBV3-2) to TRBJ1-3; TRBD1 agrees at 7 bases. In germline, CDR1 is LGHDT, CDR2 YNNKEL (reference sequence). The CDR3 extends over 14 amino acids. V shed 7 bases and J 7 bases; nucleotides not matched to a gene: 10. The CDR3 is CASTSGTAVNTIYF. In nucleotides, the CDR3 is TGTGCCAGCACCTCCGGGACAGCAGTCAACACCATATATTTT.

This chain connects TRBV6-9 to TRBJ2-1, with 8 bases that match TRBD2. Looked up from germline, CDR1 is MNHGY and CDR2 is SVAAGI. Trimming cost V 2 bases and J 4 bases; bases outside gene matches: 10. The CDR3 totals 17 residues. The CDR3 DNA reads as TGTGCCAGCAGTTATCCCCTAGCGGGTGATTCATACAATGAGCAGTTCTTC. Encoded protein: CASSYPLAGDSYNEQFF.

This sequence joins TRBV27 and TRBJ2-2; TRBD2 is a possible D gene (6 bases). V lost 6 bases, J lost 7 bases, and 15 bases lay in between. CDR1 and CDR2 (germline): MNHEY, SMNVEV (reference sequence). The CDR3 totals 14 residues. The CDR3 loop reads CASSPGLSIGELFF. In nucleotides, the CDR3 is TGTGCCAGCAGCCCTGGACTATCTATCGGGGAGCTGTTTTTT.

Concerning this clone: Different DNA sequences within this sample yield the same CDR3. This chain uses TRBV18 with TRBJ1-3, with a tentative D call TRBD1 (6 bases). V lost 5 bases, J lost 0 bases, and 11 bases lay in between. This CDR3 region has 15 residues. From germline, CDR1 is KGHSH and CDR2 LQKENI. DNA for the CDR3: TGTGCCAGCTCATGGGACACGTCCTCTGGAAACACCATATATTTT. Translating gives CASSWDTSSGNTIYF.

The rearrangement links TRBV27 to TRBJ1-6; no reliable D call. Germline CDR1 reads MNHEY; CDR2 reads SMNVEV (reference sequence). V lost 7 bases and J lost 10, with 20 bases in between. The CDR3 is 15 amino acids. The CDR3 sequence is CASTTFMGNKSPLHF. The CDR3 DNA reads as TGTGCCAGCACCACCTTTATGGGAAACAAATCACCCCTCCACTTT.

Notes on this clone: One junction end does not reproduce the germline sequence, and a read error may be involved. In nucleotides, the CDR3 is TGTGCCAGCAGCGAAGGACGCTTACGGGAGACCCAGTACTTC. Translated: CASSEGRLRETQYF. J is TRBJ2-5 and V is TRBV6-1; D not certain. CDR3 length: 14 residues. Germline CDR1 reads MNHNS; CDR2 reads SASEGT.

This CDR3 reads CASRVSGNTGELFF. The CDR3 DNA sequence: TGTGCCAGCAGGGTTTCCGGGAACACCGGGGAGCTGTTTTTT. The chain is built from TRBV6-5 and TRBJ2-2, with D unclear. V gave up 6 bases and J gave up 1 base, with 9 bases separating them. This CDR3 is 14 amino acids long. Germline values: CDR1 MNHEY, CDR2 SVGAGI.

The rearrangement joins TRBV24-1 to TRBJ2-2; 11 bases match TRBD2. Trimming cost V 5 bases and J 4 bases; bases outside gene matches: 8. Per germline, CDR1 KGHDR and CDR2 SFDVKD. The CDR3 consists of 17 residues. CDR3 residues: CATSAPLAGASTGELFF. The CDR3 coding sequence is TGTGCCACCAGTGCTCCACTAGCGGGGGCAAGCACCGGGGAGCTGTTTTTT.

This clone was counted a few times. The rearrangement links TRBV5-4 to TRBJ2-3; TRBD1 matches at 8 bases. Germline V CDR1 and CDR2: SGHNT, YYREEE (reference sequence). The CDR3 extends over 15 amino acids. With V trimmed by 3 bases and J by 4 bases, 7 bases remained unmatched. CDR3 sequence reads: CASSSRDRTADTQYF. The CDR3 bases are TGTGCCAGCAGCTCCCGGGACAGGACGGCAGATACGCAGTATTTT. The entire variable domain, with the rest obtained from reference TRBV5-4 and TRBJ2-3, is as follows: ETGVTQSPTHLIKTRGQQVTLRCSSQSGHNTVSWYQQALGQGPQFIFQYYREEENGRGNFPPRFSGLQFPNYSSELNVNALELDDSALYLCASSSRDRTADTQYFGPGTRLTVL.

The V call is TRBV18, the J call TRBJ2-7; tentative D call: TRBD2 (5 bases). The germline V gene encodes CDR1 KGHSH and CDR2 LQKENI. Trimming stripped 2 bases from V and 7 bases from J, with 12 bases between. The CDR3 length is 13 residues. CDR3 loop: CASSPVGSEEQYF. CDR3 DNA: TGTGCCAGCTCACCAGTGGGGAGCGAGGAGCAGTACTTC.

This chain links TRBV27 with TRBJ2-7; D is unresolved. Germline CDR1 MNHEY, CDR2 SMNVEV (reference sequence). The CDR3 spans 12 residues. V was pared by 6 bases and J by 2 bases, with 8 bases between. The CDR3 coding sequence is TGTGCCAGCAGGGGCGGCGCCTACGAGCAGTACTTC. Translated, it gives CASRGGAYEQYF.

The genes are TRBV20-1 and TRBJ1-2; no clear D gene. Germline CDR1 reads DFQATT; CDR2 reads SNEGSKA (reference sequence). Trimming removed 6 bases from V and 11 bases from J, with 13 bases in between. CDR3 length: 10 residues. As DNA, the CDR3 is TGCAGTGCCTGGGCAGGTGGTTACACCTTC. Its protein product is CSAWAGGYTF.